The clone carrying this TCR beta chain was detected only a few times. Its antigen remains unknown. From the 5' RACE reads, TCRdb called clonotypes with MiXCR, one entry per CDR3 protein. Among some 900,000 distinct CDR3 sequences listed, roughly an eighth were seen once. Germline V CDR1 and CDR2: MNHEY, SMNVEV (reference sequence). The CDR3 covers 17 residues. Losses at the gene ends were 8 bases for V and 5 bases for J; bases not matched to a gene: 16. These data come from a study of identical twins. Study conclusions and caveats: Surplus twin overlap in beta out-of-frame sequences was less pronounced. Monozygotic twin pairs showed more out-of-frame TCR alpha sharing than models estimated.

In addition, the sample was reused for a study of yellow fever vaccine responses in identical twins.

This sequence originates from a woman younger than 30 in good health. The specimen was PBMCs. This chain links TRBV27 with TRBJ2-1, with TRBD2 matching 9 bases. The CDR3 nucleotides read TGTGCCAGCGGAAAACAAACGACTAGCGGTACCCACAATGAGCAGTTCTTC. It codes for CASGKQTTSGTHNEQFF.